A single sample gave rise to the 10 T cell receptor beta chains below, sequenced in a study of response to subunit inactivated influenza vaccine. In TCRdb, the RT-PCR reads were re-called with MiXCR into one record per CDR3 protein. In the table there are some 800,000 distinct CDR3 sequences, around 20% of which are singletons. The material sequenced was PBMCs from blood, taken roughly 5 days after vaccination. The source is a man aged 50 or older who received an inactivated influenza vaccine.

A remark on this clonotype: A much larger clone lies one base from this, so it may be a read error. The chain joins TRBV29-1 to TRBJ1-2; a possible D gene is TRBD1 (5 bases). The CDR3 length is 15 residues. The V gene lost 6 bases and the J gene lost 6 bases, with 23 bases spanning the gap. Germline loops: CDR1 SQVTM, CDR2 ANQGSEA. The CDR3 protein is CSVLTPGRGMNGYTF. DNA for the CDR3: TGCAGCGTACTAACTCCGGGACGGGGAATGAATGGCTACACCTTC.

This chain links TRBV29-1 with TRBJ2-1; 8 bases are shared with TRBD2. Germline values: CDR1 SQVTM, CDR2 ANQGSEA. Losses at the gene ends were 0 bases for V and 1 base for J; bases not matched to a gene: 5. The CDR3 has 16 residues. In nucleotides, the CDR3 is TGCAGCGTTGAAGATGCGGGCGGGAGGTCCTACAATGAGCAGTTCTTC. Protein: CSVEDAGGRSYNEQFF.

The chain uses TRBV7-2 and TRBJ2-3; 9 bases are a match to TRBD1. Losses at the gene ends were 5 bases for V and 3 bases for J; bases not matched to a gene: 3. Germline values: CDR1 SGHTA, CDR2 FQGNSA. This CDR3 is 14 amino acids long. The CDR3 region is CASSHGQGTDTQYF. The CDR3 region has the DNA TGTGCCAGCAGCCACGGACAGGGGACAGATACGCAGTATTTT.

The rearrangement joins TRBV18 to TRBJ2-1; TRBD2 matches 14 bases. From germline, CDR1 is KGHSH and CDR2 LQKENI. The CDR3 runs to 16 residues. Trimming at V came to 3 bases and at J to 6 bases, leaving 4 bases not matched to a gene. CDR3 sequence reads: CASSPRTSGRPNEQFF. The CDR3 DNA reads TGTGCCAGCTCACCGAGGACTAGCGGGAGGCCCAATGAGCAGTTCTTC.

This clonotype was seen more than once but under ten times. The gene calls are TRBV20-1 and TRBJ2-1; 7 nucleotides match TRBD1. From germline, CDR1 is DFQATT and CDR2 SNEGSKA (reference sequence). There are 14 residues in the CDR3. V lost 6 bases and J lost 0; bases outside the gene matches: 5. The CDR3 sequence is CSAIGTASYNEQFF. The CDR3 coding sequence is TGCAGTGCGATAGGGACAGCCTCCTACAATGAGCAGTTCTTC.

This clonotype was seen a few times. The V call is TRBV20-1, the J call TRBJ2-1; TRBD1 agrees at 11 bases. Trimming cost V 5 bases and J 5 bases; bases outside gene matches: 5. Germline V gene sequence: CDR1 DFQATT, CDR2 SNEGSKA (reference sequence). This CDR3 contains 14 residues. The CDR3 sequence is CSADRDRGNNEQFF. DNA for the CDR3: TGCAGTGCTGACCGGGACAGGGGGAACAATGAGCAGTTCTTC.

This clonotype turned up a few times. The rearrangement links TRBV24-1 to TRBJ1-1; the match to TRBD1 covers 7 bases. The junction had 5 bases not matched to a gene; V was cut back by 10 bases and J by 1 base. This CDR3 comprises 13 residues. In germline, CDR1 is KGHDR, CDR2 SFDVKD. The CDR3 reads CATRQGPNTEAFF. In nucleotides, the CDR3 is TGTGCCACTAGACAGGGCCCGAACACTGAAGCTTTCTTT.

The sample holds a few counts of this clonotype. This chain connects TRBV6-2 or TRBV6-3 to TRBJ1-2; the match to TRBD1 covers 7 bases. This CDR3 is built from 15 residues. In germline, CDR1 is MNHEY, CDR2 SVGEGT. V gave up 4 bases and J gave up 1 base; unmatched junction bases: 6. The chain's CDR3 is CASSSRGDLNYGYTF. The CDR3, as DNA: TGTGCCAGCAGTTCCAGGGGGGACCTTAACTATGGCTACACCTTC.

This clonotype has a count of ten or more. The V call is TRBV5-1, the J call TRBJ2-1; no clear D. The CDR3 is 15 amino acids. Germline CDR1 is SGHRS and CDR2 is YFSETQ. V lost 0 bases and J 0 bases, leaving 7 bases between the germline ends. The CDR3 bases are TGCGCCAGCAGCTTGGACTGGAGCTCCTACAATGAGCAGTTCTTC. This encodes CASSLDWSSYNEQFF.

The chain is built from TRBV12-3 or TRBV12-4 and TRBJ2-7, with unresolved D. This CDR3 is built from 14 residues. With 4 bases removed from V and 3 bases from J, the gap between germline ends came to 13 bases. CDR3 protein: CASSWSDSDYEQYF. The CDR3 DNA follows: TGTGCCAGCAGTTGGAGCGACTCCGACTACGAGCAGTACTTC.